The next 22 T cell receptor beta chains were all read from a single sample in a study of T cells in localized non-small cell lung cancer. The protocol was immunoSEQ multiplex PCR, while the TCRdb copy is restricted to in-frame clones and leaves out a portion. The sample yields roughly 40,000 clones, approximately 81% seen once. The sample was peripheral blood mononuclear cells, taken before any cancer treatment. All receptors come from a male donor at least 60 years old with stage II lung adenocarcinoma.

V is TRBV19 and J is TRBJ2-3; 8 bases map to TRBD1. V lost 7 bases and J lost 0; bases outside the gene matches: 9. This CDR3 contains 16 residues. The germline CDR1 and CDR2 sequences are LNHDA and SQIVND (reference sequence). The CDR3 DNA is TGTGCCAGTACCTCCGTGACAGGGGATAGCACAGATACGCAGTATTTT. It specifies CASTSVTGDSTDTQYF.

This chain uses TRBV11-2 with TRBJ2-7; D may be TRBD2 (5 bases). Trimming took 3 bases from V and 0 from J, leaving 9 bases between them. Germline assignment: CDR1 SGHAT and CDR2 FQNNGV. The CDR3 spans 14 residues. Here the CDR3 reads CASSLGVSSYEQYF. The DNA for the CDR3 is TGTGCCAGCAGCTTGGGAGTTAGCTCCTACGAGCAGTACTTC.

The genes are TRBV4-3 and TRBJ2-1, with a possible D match to TRBD1 (9 bases). The CDR3 loop spans 16 amino acids. The germline CDR1 and CDR2 sequences are LGHNA and YSLEER. Trimming shortened V by 4 bases and J by 10 bases, and 23 bases separated the two germline ends. CDR3 region: CASSPGGTGYSKEQFF. CDR3 DNA sequence: TGCGCCAGCAGCCCGGGAGGGACAGGGTATTCGAAAGAGCAGTTCTTC.

This clone was detected only a few times. The J gene is TRBJ1-5, the V gene TRBV30, with 7 bases identical to TRBD1. The germline gives CDR1 GTSNPN, CDR2 SVGIG (reference sequence). The CDR3 has 16 amino acids. With 2 bases clipped from V and 0 bases from J, the junction kept 7 bases outside the gene matches. CDR3 loop: CAWSRDSYYSNQPQHF. The CDR3 DNA reads as TGTGCCTGGAGTAGGGACAGCTATTATAGCAATCAGCCCCAGCATTTT.

This clone was counted a single time. V is TRBV6-6 and J is TRBJ2-7; 7 positions agree with TRBD1. Per germline, CDR1 MNHNY and CDR2 SVGAGI (reference sequence). The V and J ends lost 5 bases and 2 bases, in that order; junction bases with no gene match: 6. CDR3 size: 14 residues. In DNA form, the CDR3 reads TGTGCCAGCAGTACAAGGACAGGAGCCTACGAGCAGTACTTC. This encodes CASSTRTGAYEQYF.

J is TRBJ1-3 and V is TRBV27; 8 bases fit TRBD1. The CDR3 loop spans 15 amino acids. Germline trimming cut 5 bases from V and 1 base from J; bases unmatched to any gene: 4. Germline-derived CDR1 and CDR2 are MNHEY and SMNVEV (reference sequence). The CDR3 spells CASSPWTGSGNTIYF. The CDR3 DNA follows: TGTGCCAGCAGTCCCTGGACAGGGTCTGGAAACACCATATATTTT.

The chain employs TRBV27 and TRBJ2-1, with D possibly being TRBD2 (6 bases). The germline V gene encodes CDR1 MNHEY and CDR2 SMNVEV (reference sequence). Trimming stripped 2 bases from V and 10 bases from J, with 18 bases between. The CDR3 runs 15 residues. CDR3 coding DNA: TGTGCCAGCAGTTTACTCCCCGGGAGAGCCGGGGAGCAGTTCTTC. This codes for CASSLLPGRAGEQFF.

This sequence joins TRBV10-3 and TRBJ1-4, with D possibly matching TRBD1 (6 bases). V was trimmed by 3 bases and J by 5 bases, leaving 13 bases between them. Germline-derived CDR1 and CDR2 are ENHRY and SYGVKD. The CDR3 sequence is 15 residues long. CDR3 DNA sequence: TGTGCCATCAGTGAACGAGCACAGGGAAATGAAAAACTGTTTTTT. Protein sequence: CAISERAQGNEKLFF.

V gene TRBV6-6 combines with J gene TRBJ1-3; D remains ambiguous. CDR1 MNHNY and CDR2 SVGAGI come from the germline V gene (reference sequence). Trimming stripped 7 bases from V and 0 bases from J, with 13 bases between. CDR3 length: 15 residues. Here the CDR3 reads CASKAELLSGNTIYF. CDR3 nucleotides: TGTGCCAGCAAGGCGGAGCTCCTCTCTGGAAACACCATATATTTT.

This sequence joins TRBV6-5 and TRBJ1-2; D is possibly TRBD1 (5 bases). CDR1 and CDR2 from the germline V gene are MNHEY and SVGAGI. This CDR3 has 11 amino acids. V dropped 6 bases and J dropped 7 bases, with 9 bases sitting between them. In DNA form, the CDR3 reads TGTGCCAGCAGCGCAGGGTTTGGCTACACCTTC. It encodes CASSAGFGYTF.

CDR3 sequence (DNA): TGCGCCAGCAGCCGACAGGGTCTTGATTCACCCCTCCACTTT. It encodes CASSRQGLDSPLHF. The J gene is TRBJ1-6, the V gene TRBV4-1, with 7 bases aligning to TRBD1. The CDR3 extends over 14 amino acids. After removal of 4 bases from V and 8 bases from J, the junction contained 5 bases not matched to a gene. CDR1 is MGHRA, CDR2 YSYEKL, per germline.

The chain recombines TRBV28 with TRBJ2-5, with 7 bases lining up with TRBD1. The V gene's germline CDR1 is MDHEN and CDR2 SYDVKM. CDR3 size: 16 residues. The junction had 11 bases not matched to a gene; V was cut back by 5 bases and J by 2 bases. The CDR3 protein is CASSPNPGTEQETQYF. As DNA, the CDR3 is TGTGCCAGCAGTCCCAACCCCGGGACAGAGCAAGAGACCCAGTACTTC.

The chain links TRBV28 to TRBJ1-6; D might be TRBD1 (5 bases). Germline CDR1 reads MDHEN; CDR2 reads SYDVKM. The CDR3 is 15 residues long. The germline V and J ends were trimmed by 7 bases and 10 bases, with 20 bases remaining between them. The CDR3 is CASTQEGPLGSPLHF. In DNA, the CDR3 is TGTGCCAGCACCCAAGAGGGACCCCTAGGATCACCCCTCCACTTT.

The gene calls are TRBV7-2 and TRBJ1-1; D is perhaps TRBD1 (5 bases). The germline V gene encodes CDR1 SGHTA and CDR2 FQGNSA. CDR3 length: 15 residues. The germline V and J ends were trimmed by 4 bases and 6 bases, with 18 bases remaining between them. This CDR3 reads CASSSSPGAQAEAFF. CDR3 bases: TGTGCCAGCAGCTCCTCTCCCGGGGCTCAGGCTGAAGCTTTCTTT.

This clone was observed a handful of times. The V call is TRBV15, the J call TRBJ1-2, with 7 bases fitting TRBD1. The ends lost 3 bases at V and 5 bases at J; junction bases unmatched: 18. CDR1 is LNHNV and CDR2 is YYDKDF in the germline V gene (reference sequence). This CDR3 region has 18 residues. The CDR3 here is CATSSGGTGTVRIYGYTF. CDR3 DNA sequence: TGTGCCACCAGCAGTGGGGGGACCGGGACAGTAAGAATTTATGGCTACACCTTC.

This clone has just a few counts. The CDR3 DNA reads TGTGCCAGCTCGGGATGGACTGAGCAGTTCTTC. This translates into CASSGWTEQFF. The gene calls are TRBV14 and TRBJ2-1; possible D gene TRBD2, 5 bases. V was pared by 8 bases and J by 9 bases, with 11 bases between. The germline V gene encodes CDR1 SGHDN and CDR2 FVKESK. The CDR3 runs 11 residues.

This clone was recorded only once. The J gene is TRBJ1-2, the V gene TRBV10-3, with TRBD1 identical over 10 bases. Trimming took 6 bases from V and 8 from J; bases not matched to a gene: 9. The CDR3 totals 14 residues. Germline loops: CDR1 ENHRY, CDR2 SYGVKD. The chain's CDR3 is CAIRNQGTGEGYTF. The CDR3 bases are TGTGCCATCAGAAATCAAGGGACAGGGGAAGGCTACACCTTC.

This sequence joins TRBV30 and TRBJ2-5; D possibly corresponds to TRBD2 (5 bases). The V gene's germline CDR1 is GTSNPN and CDR2 SVGIG (reference sequence). The CDR3 covers 15 residues. The V gene lost 0 bases and the J gene lost 0 bases, with 11 bases spanning the gap. CDR3 region: CAWSVVSVYQETQYF. CDR3 bases: TGTGCCTGGAGTGTTGTTAGCGTGTACCAAGAGACCCAGTACTTC. Full variable domain (missing parts from reference TRBV30 and TRBJ2-5): SQTIHQWPATLVQPVGSPLSLECTVEGTSNPNLYWYRQAAGRGLQLLFYSVGIGQISSEVPQNLSASRPQDRQFILSSKKLLLSDSGFYLCAWSVVSVYQETQYFGPGTRLLVL.

V gene TRBV11-3 combines with J gene TRBJ2-1; 8 positions match TRBD2. The CDR3 spans 14 residues. Losses at the gene ends were 5 bases for V and 9 bases for J; bases not matched to a gene: 9. Looked up from germline, CDR1 is SGHNT and CDR2 is YENEEA. Here the CDR3 DNA reads TGTGCCAGCAGCCCCCGGGGGGGAGTCAGTGAGCAGTTCTTC. Protein: CASSPRGGVSEQFF.

The chain employs TRBV10-3 and TRBJ1-4, with TRBD1 identical over 7 bases. The germline CDR1 and CDR2 sequences are ENHRY and SYGVKD. The CDR3 consists of 12 residues. The J segment lost 8 bases and the V segment lost 5 bases, leaving 2 bases of the junction unmatched. The CDR3 spells CAISRQGEKLFF. DNA for the CDR3: TGTGCCATCAGTCGACAGGGCGAAAAACTGTTTTTT.

The chain carries TRBV6-1 and TRBJ2-7, with D perhaps matching TRBD1 or TRBD2 (5 bases each). CDR1 and CDR2 from the germline V gene are MNHNS and SASEGT. V dropped 2 bases and J dropped 3 bases, with 17 bases sitting between them. The CDR3 loop spans 16 amino acids. The CDR3 region is CASSERRTLRGYEQYF. In nucleotides, the CDR3 is TGTGCCAGCAGTGAACGACGGACCCTGAGGGGCTACGAGCAGTACTTC.

This chain connects TRBV28 to TRBJ2-3, with 8 positions matching TRBD1. The CDR3 has 16 amino acids. V lost 6 bases, J lost 3 bases, and 11 bases stayed unmatched. The V gene's germline CDR1 is MDHEN and CDR2 SYDVKM. The CDR3 protein is CASSLPQGAGTDTQYF. CDR3 nucleotides: TGTGCCAGCAGCCTTCCTCAGGGGGCAGGGACAGATACGCAGTATTTT.